The 18 T cell receptor beta chains presented below share a single source sample, sequenced in a study of immune evolution from preneoplasia to lung adenocarcinoma. Libraries were prepared by immunoSEQ multiplex PCR; TCRdb keeps only in-frame clonotypes and omits some of them. This sample yields about 7,800 clones, of which just under 75% are seen a single time; under 14% belongs to the top ten. Sequenced input: FFPE lung adenocarcinoma in situ tissue. These receptors all stem from a donor older than 65 with lung adenocarcinoma. Some clones in this sample may be carry-over from other donors' samples.

The V call is TRBV28, the J call TRBJ1-1; possible D gene TRBD1, 6 bases. The V end was cut by 3 bases, the J end by 7 bases, with 9 bases between. The length of the CDR3 is 12 residues. Germline V lookup: CDR1 MDHEN, CDR2 SYDVKM. As DNA, the CDR3 is TGTGCCAGCAGTTTCACAGGGATTGAAGCTTTCTTT. It translates to CASSFTGIEAFF.

In this sample, this clone turned up once. The rearrangement links TRBV2 to TRBJ2-5; D may be TRBD1 (6 bases). This CDR3 has 14 amino acids. V lost 6 bases, J lost 0 bases, and 11 bases lay in between. The germline V gene has CDR1 SNHLY and CDR2 FYNNEI. The CDR3 DNA follows: TGTGCCAGCAGAGGACAGCAGTACCAAGAGACCCAGTACTTC. Translating gives CASRGQQYQETQYF.

The chain joins TRBV14 to TRBJ1-1; D is possibly TRBD1 (6 bases). The V end was cut by 0 bases, the J end by 8 bases, with 10 bases between. This CDR3 is 13 amino acids long. Per the germline V gene, CDR1 is SGHDN and CDR2 is FVKESK. This CDR3 is CASSQEIQGEAFF. The CDR3 DNA reads as TGTGCCAGCAGCCAAGAGATACAGGGAGAAGCTTTCTTT.

The rearrangement links TRBV5-6 to TRBJ2-2; TRBD2 aligns across 11 bases. V gave up 4 bases and J gave up 3 bases; unmatched junction bases: 5. The CDR3 has 16 amino acids. CDR1 and CDR2 (germline): SGHDT, YYEEEE. CDR3 protein: CASSPLAGGDTGELFF. The CDR3 region has the DNA TGTGCCAGCAGCCCCTTAGCGGGGGGGGACACCGGGGAGCTGTTTTTT. Drawing the rest from reference TRBV5-6 and TRBJ2-2, the complete variable domain is DAGVTQSPTHLIKTRGQQVTLRCSPKSGHDTVSWYQQALGQGPQFIFQYYEEEERQRGNFPDRFSGHQFPNYSSELNVNALLLGDSALYLCASSPLAGGDTGELFFGEGSRLTVL.

V is TRBV5-1 and J is TRBJ2-1; the D gene is possibly TRBD1 (6 bases). The CDR3 runs 13 residues. The V gene lost 3 bases and the J gene lost 5 bases, with 9 bases spanning the gap. CDR1 and CDR2 from the germline V gene are SGHRS and YFSETQ. CDR3 DNA sequence: TGCGCCAGCAGCTCAACAGGGAACAATGAGCAGTTCTTC. As protein: CASSSTGNNEQFF. The full variable domain, completed using reference TRBV5-1 and TRBJ2-1, is KAGVTQTPRYLIKTRGQQVTLSCSPISGHRSVSWYQQTPGQGLQFLFEYFSETQRNKGNFPGRFSGRQFSNSRSEMNVSTLELGDSALYLCASSSTGNNEQFFGPGTRLTVL.

This chain uses TRBV18 with TRBJ1-1; the match to TRBD1 covers 7 bases. CDR3 length equals 15 residues. Germline lookup yields CDR1 KGHSH and CDR2 LQKENI. The junction had 5 bases not matched to a gene; V was cut back by 3 bases and J by 1 base. The CDR3 reads CASSPTGDSNTEAFF. The CDR3 nucleotides are TGTGCCAGCTCACCTACAGGGGACTCGAACACTGAAGCTTTCTTT.

The chain uses TRBV29-1 and TRBJ2-7; D might be TRBD1 (5 bases). CDR1 is SQVTM and CDR2 is ANQGSEA in the germline V gene. V was pared by 7 bases and J by 3 bases, with 10 bases between. There are 11 residues in the CDR3. CDR3 bases: TGCAGCGCCAAACAGGACTACGAGCAGTACTTC. As protein: CSAKQDYEQYF.

The V and J genes are TRBV20-1 and TRBJ2-7, with no clear D. The CDR3 length is 11 residues. Germline V gene sequence: CDR1 DFQATT, CDR2 SNEGSKA (reference sequence). The germline V and J ends were trimmed by 5 bases and 2 bases, with 7 bases remaining between them. The CDR3 bases are TGCAGTGCTCGTGGGGCCTACGAGCAGTACTTC. The encoded protein is CSARGAYEQYF.

The CDR3, as DNA: TGTGCCAGCAACGGGGGTACGGTGCAGTACTTC. Translation: CASNGGTVQYF. This rearrangement joins TRBV28 to TRBJ2-7; TRBD2 might be the D (6 bases). This CDR3 region has 11 residues. Trimming removed 7 bases at V and 9 bases at J, with 13 bases between. Germline V gene lookup returns CDR1 MDHEN and CDR2 SYDVKM.

The chain links TRBV5-8 to TRBJ2-7; 12 bases match TRBD2. This CDR3 has 15 amino acids. The germline CDR1 and CDR2 sequences are SGHTS and YDEGEE. V trimming: 4 bases; J trimming: 3 bases; junction bases outside the gene matches: 5. The CDR3 coding sequence is TGTGCCAGCAGCAAAACTAGCGGGAGGAACTACGAGCAGTACTTC. Its protein product is CASSKTSGRNYEQYF. The full variable domain, in which reference TRBV5-8 and TRBJ2-7 provide the parts outside the CDR3, is EAGVTQSPTHLIKTRGQQATLRCSPISGHTSVYWYQQALGLGLQFLLWYDEGEERNRGNFPPRFSGRQFPNYSSELNVNALELEDSALYLCASSKTSGRNYEQYFGPGTRLTVT.

The chain employs TRBV21-1 and TRBJ1-1; the table's D call, TRBD1, has no DNA check behind it. TRBV21-1 is noted as a pseudogene. This CDR3 is 16 amino acids long. CDR3 region: CASSKEDRGNFTEAFF. The CDR3 DNA reads as TGTGCCAGCAGCAAAGAGGACAGGGGAAATTTCACTGAAGCTTTCTTT.

The chain couples TRBV6-1 to TRBJ1-1; D call uncertain. CDR1 MNHNS and CDR2 SASEGT come from the germline V gene. CDR3 length equals 11 residues. V lost 8 bases and J 11 bases, leaving 15 bases between the germline ends. The CDR3 reads CASQWNRGAFF. The CDR3, as DNA: TGTGCCAGCCAATGGAACAGAGGCGCTTTCTTT.

This clone came up once. The genes are TRBV13 and TRBJ2-7; 9 positions agree with TRBD1. V lost 1 base and J lost 7; bases outside the gene matches: 5. CDR1 and CDR2 (germline): PRHDT, FYEKMQ (reference sequence). This CDR3 is 14 amino acids long. This CDR3 reads CASSLAQGANEQYF. The CDR3 nucleotides are TGTGCCAGCAGCTTAGCACAGGGGGCGAATGAGCAGTACTTC.

This clone was counted only a few times. The chain uses TRBV14 and TRBJ2-5, with D uncertain. The ends were cut back, 3 bases at V and 3 bases at J, with 17 bases in the middle. Germline V gives CDR1 SGHDN, CDR2 FVKESK. This CDR3 spans 16 amino acids. The CDR3, as DNA: TGTGCCAGCAGCCACTCCCTTACTTTCACGGAAGAGACCCAGTACTTC. It is translated as CASSHSLTFTEETQYF.

This chain uses TRBV4-1 with TRBJ2-7, with 8 bases matching TRBD2. The CDR3 is made up of 14 amino acids. CDR1 is MGHRA, CDR2 YSYEKL, per germline. V gave up 2 bases and J gave up 2 bases; unmatched junction bases: 2. The CDR3 region is CASSQLAGTYEQYF. For the CDR3, the DNA is TGCGCCAGCAGCCAACTAGCGGGTACCTACGAGCAGTACTTC.

This clone was counted only a few times. The gene calls are TRBV19 and TRBJ1-5; D is uncertain. Trimming cost V 5 bases and J 0 bases, with 14 bases left between them. This CDR3 comprises 16 residues. Germline lookup yields CDR1 LNHDA and CDR2 SQIVND (reference sequence). CDR3 DNA sequence: TGTGCCAGTAGTCCTCGGGCCTCTTATAGCAATCAGCCCCAGCATTTT. This sequence encodes CASSPRASYSNQPQHF.

The chain carries TRBV28 and TRBJ1-6; no clear D gene. Per the germline V gene, CDR1 is MDHEN and CDR2 is SYDVKM. V shed 7 bases and J shed 8 bases, with 18 bases lying between them. The CDR3 contains 15 residues. CDR3 amino acids: CASTLLGPKDSPLHF. Here the CDR3 DNA reads TGTGCCAGCACCTTACTTGGTCCAAAAGATTCACCCCTCCACTTT.

The chain carries TRBV18 and TRBJ2-2; D ambiguous. The CDR3 totals 15 residues. Trimming removed 5 bases from V and 1 base from J, with 11 bases in between. Germline CDR1 and CDR2: KGHSH and LQKENI. As DNA, the CDR3 is TGTGCCAGCTCATCCGGTCTGGGGAACACCGGGGAGCTGTTTTTT. Translated, it gives CASSSGLGNTGELFF.